This T cell receptor beta chain emerged from a study of shared clonotypes between healthy human individuals. Background on the study: Each donor's CD8 memory used one plate, CD8 naive two, each CD4 subset three.

Trimming removed 9 bases at V and 7 bases at J, with 19 bases between. CDR3 size: 14 residues. Per germline, CDR1 ENHRY and CDR2 SYGVKD. Sequencing used immunoSEQ multiplex PCR; TCRdb keeps in-frame clones, though not all of them. Found here are about 1.5 million clones, approximately 98% of them singletons; the top ten hold roughly 0.42%. The sequenced sample was naive CD4+ T cells sorted from blood. Subset: CD45RA+ positively selected. The receptor's source is a man in his thirties or forties in good health. V usage is TRBV10-3 and J usage is TRBJ1-5, with TRBD1 as a possible D gene (5 bases). This CDR3 reads CAISQEGLIQPQHF. The CDR3, as DNA: TGTGCCATATCACAGGAGGGTCTAATCCAGCCCCAGCATTTT.